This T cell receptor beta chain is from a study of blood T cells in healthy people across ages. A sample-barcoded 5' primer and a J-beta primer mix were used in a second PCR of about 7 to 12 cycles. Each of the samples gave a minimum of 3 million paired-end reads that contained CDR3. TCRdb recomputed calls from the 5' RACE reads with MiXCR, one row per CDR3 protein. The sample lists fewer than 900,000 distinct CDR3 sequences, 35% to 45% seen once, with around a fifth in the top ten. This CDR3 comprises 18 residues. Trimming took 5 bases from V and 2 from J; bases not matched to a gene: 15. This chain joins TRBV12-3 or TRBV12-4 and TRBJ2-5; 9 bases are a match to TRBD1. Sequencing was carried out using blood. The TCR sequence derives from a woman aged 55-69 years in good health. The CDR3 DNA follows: TGTGCCAGCAGTCCGAACAGGGGGCCAACCCCAAGGCAAGAGACCCAGTACTTC. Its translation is CASSPNRGPTPRQETQYF.